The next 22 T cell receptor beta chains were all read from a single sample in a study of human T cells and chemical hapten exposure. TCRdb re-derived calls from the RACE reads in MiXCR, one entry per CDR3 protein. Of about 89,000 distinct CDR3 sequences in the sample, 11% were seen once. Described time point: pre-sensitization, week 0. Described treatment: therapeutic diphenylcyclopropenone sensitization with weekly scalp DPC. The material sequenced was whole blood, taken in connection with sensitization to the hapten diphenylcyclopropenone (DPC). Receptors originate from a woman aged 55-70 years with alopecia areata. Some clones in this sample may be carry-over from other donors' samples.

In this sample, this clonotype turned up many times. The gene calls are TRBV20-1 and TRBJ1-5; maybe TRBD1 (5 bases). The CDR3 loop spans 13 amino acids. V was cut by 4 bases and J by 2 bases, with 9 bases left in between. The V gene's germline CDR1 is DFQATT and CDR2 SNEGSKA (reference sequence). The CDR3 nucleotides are TGCAGTGCTATCGGGGGAGGCAATCAGCCCCAGCATTTT. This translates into CSAIGGGNQPQHF.

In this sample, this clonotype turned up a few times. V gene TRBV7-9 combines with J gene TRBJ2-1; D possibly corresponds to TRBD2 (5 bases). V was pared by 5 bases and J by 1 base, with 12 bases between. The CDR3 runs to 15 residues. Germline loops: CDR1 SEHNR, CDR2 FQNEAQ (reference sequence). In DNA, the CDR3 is TGTGCCAGCAGCCCCCCCGGGAAATCCTACAATGAGCAGTTCTTC. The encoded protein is CASSPPGKSYNEQFF.

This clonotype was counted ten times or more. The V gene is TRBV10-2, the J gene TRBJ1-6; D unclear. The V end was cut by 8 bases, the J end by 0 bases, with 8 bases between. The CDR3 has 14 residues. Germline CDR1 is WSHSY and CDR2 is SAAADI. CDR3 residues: CASHSPSYNSPLHF. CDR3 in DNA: TGCGCCAGCCATTCCCCCTCCTATAATTCACCCCTCCACTTT.

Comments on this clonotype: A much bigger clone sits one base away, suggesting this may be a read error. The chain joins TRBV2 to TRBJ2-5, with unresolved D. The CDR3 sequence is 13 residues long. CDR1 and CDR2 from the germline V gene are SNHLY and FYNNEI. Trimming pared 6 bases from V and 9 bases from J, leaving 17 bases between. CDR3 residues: CASSHDGEKAQYF. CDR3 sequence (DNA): TGTGCCAGCAGCCACGACGGAGAGAAGGCCCAGTACTTC.

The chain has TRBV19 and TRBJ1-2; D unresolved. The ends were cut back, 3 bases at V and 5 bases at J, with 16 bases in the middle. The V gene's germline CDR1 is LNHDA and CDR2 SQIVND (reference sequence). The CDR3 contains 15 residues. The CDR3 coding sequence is TGTGCCAGTAGTATGCGAGGAGACCCAATTTATGGCTACACCTTC. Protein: CASSMRGDPIYGYTF.

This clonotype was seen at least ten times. DNA of the CDR3: TGTGCCAGCAGTTTGTTCGAAACTAACTATGGCTACACCTTC. It codes for CASSLFETNYGYTF. The V gene is TRBV12-3 or TRBV12-4, the J gene TRBJ1-2; D uncertain. Trimming pared 3 bases from V and 0 bases from J, leaving 8 bases between. The CDR3 consists of 14 residues.

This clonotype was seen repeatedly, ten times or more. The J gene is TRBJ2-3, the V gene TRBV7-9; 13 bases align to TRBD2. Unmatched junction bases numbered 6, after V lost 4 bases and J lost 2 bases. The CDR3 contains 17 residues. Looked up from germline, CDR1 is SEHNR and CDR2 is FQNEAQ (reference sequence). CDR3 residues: CASSYRTSGGITDTQYF. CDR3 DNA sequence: TGTGCCAGCAGCTACCGGACTAGCGGGGGCATCACAGATACGCAGTATTTT.

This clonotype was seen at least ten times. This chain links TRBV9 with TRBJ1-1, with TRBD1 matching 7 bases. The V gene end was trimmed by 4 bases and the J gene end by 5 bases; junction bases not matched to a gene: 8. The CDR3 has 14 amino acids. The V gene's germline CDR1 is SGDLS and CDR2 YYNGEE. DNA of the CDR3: TGTGCCAGCAGCCCCGGACAGGCCCCTACTGAAGCTTTCTTT. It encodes CASSPGQAPTEAFF.

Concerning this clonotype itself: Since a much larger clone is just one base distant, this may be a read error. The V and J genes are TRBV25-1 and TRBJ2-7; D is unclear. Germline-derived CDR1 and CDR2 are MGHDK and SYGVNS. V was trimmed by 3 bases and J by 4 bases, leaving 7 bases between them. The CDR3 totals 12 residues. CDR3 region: CASSDSAYEQYF. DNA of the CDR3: TGTGCCAGCAGTGACTCGGCATACGAGCAGTACTTC.

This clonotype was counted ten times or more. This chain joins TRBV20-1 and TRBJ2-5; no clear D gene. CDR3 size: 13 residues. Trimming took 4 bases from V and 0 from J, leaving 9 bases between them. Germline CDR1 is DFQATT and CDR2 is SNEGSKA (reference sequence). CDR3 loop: CSANGLDQETQYF. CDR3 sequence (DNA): TGCAGTGCTAACGGGCTCGACCAAGAGACCCAGTACTTC.

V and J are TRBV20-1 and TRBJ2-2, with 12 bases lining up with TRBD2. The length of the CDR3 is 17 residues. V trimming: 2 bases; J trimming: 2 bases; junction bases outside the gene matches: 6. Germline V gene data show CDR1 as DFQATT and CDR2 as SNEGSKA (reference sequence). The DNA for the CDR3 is TGCAGTGCTAGACCGACTAGCGGGGGTCATAACACCGGGGAGCTGTTTTTT. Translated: CSARPTSGGHNTGELFF.

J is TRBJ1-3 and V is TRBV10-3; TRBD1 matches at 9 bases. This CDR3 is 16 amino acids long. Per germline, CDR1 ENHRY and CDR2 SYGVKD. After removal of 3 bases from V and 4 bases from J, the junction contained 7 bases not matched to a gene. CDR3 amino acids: CAISDDRGASGNTIYF. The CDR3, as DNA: TGTGCCATCAGTGACGACAGGGGGGCATCAGGAAACACCATATATTTT.

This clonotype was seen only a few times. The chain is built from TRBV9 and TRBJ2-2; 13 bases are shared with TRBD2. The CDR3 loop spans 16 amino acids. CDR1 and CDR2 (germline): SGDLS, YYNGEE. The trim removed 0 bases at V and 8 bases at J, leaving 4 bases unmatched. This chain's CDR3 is CASSVVGLAGSGELFF. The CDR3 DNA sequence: TGTGCCAGCAGCGTAGTGGGACTAGCGGGATCTGGGGAGCTGTTTTTT. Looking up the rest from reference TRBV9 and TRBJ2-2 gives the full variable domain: DSGVTQTPKHLITATGQRVTLRCSPRSGDLSVYWYQQSLDQGLQFLIQYYNGEERAKGNILERFSAQQFPDLHSELNLSSLELGDSALYFCASSVVGLAGSGELFFGEGSRLTVL.

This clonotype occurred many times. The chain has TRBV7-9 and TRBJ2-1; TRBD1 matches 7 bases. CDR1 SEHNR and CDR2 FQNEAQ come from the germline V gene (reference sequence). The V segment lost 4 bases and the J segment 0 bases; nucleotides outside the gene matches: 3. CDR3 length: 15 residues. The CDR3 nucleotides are TGTGCCAGCAGCTATGACAGGGTCTCCTACAATGAGCAGTTCTTC. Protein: CASSYDRVSYNEQFF.

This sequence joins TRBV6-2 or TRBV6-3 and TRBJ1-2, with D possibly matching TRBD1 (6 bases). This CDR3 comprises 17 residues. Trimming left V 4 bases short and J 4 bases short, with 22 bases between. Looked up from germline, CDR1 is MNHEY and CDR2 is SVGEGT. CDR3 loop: CASSSDPLLGAGYGYTF. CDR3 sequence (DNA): TGTGCCAGCAGTTCTGACCCCCTTTTGGGGGCCGGCTATGGCTACACCTTC.

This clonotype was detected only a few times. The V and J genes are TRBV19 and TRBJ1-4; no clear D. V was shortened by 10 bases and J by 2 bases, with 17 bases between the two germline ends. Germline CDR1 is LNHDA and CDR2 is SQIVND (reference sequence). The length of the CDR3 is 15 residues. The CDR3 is CATSSAGATNEKLFF. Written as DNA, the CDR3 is TGTGCCACCTCCTCCGCGGGTGCCACTAATGAAAAACTGTTTTTT.

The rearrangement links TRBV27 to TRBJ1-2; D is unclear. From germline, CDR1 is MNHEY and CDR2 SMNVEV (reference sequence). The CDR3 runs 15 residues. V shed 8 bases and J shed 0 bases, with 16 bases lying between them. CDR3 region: CASSYWAGANYGYTF. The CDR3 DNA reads TGTGCCAGCTCATATTGGGCCGGGGCTAACTATGGCTACACCTTC.

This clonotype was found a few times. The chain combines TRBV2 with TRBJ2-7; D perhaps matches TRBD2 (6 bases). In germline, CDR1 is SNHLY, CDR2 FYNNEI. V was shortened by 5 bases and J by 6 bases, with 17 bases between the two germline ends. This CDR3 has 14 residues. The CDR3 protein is CASSTKGGGIEQYF. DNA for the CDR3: TGTGCCAGCAGTACAAAGGGAGGCGGGATCGAGCAGTACTTC.

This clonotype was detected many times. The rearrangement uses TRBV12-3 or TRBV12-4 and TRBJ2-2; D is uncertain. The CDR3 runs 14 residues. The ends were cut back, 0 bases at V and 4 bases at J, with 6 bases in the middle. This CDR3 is CASSLAAVTGELFF. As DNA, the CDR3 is TGTGCCAGCAGTTTAGCTGCAGTCACCGGGGAGCTGTTTTTT.

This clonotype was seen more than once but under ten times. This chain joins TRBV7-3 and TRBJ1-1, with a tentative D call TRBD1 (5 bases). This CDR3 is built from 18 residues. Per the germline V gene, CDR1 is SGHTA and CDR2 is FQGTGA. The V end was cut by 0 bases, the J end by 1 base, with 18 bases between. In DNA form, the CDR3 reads TGTGCCAGCAGCTTAACCGGAGGGGCCGGGAGAGGGAACACTGAAGCTTTCTTT. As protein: CASSLTGGAGRGNTEAFF.

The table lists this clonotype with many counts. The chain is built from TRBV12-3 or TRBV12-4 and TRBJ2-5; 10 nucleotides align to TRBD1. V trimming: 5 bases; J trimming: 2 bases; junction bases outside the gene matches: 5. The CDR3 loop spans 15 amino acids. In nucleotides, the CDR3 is TGTGCCAGCAGTAGGACAGGGGGAAGACAAGAGACCCAGTACTTC. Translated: CASSRTGGRQETQYF.

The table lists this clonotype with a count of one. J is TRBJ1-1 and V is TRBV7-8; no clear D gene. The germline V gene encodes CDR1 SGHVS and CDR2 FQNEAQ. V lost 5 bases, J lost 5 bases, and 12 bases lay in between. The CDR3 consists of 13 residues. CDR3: CASSRDLGTEAFF. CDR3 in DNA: TGTGCCAGCAGCCGCGACTTGGGGACTGAAGCTTTCTTT. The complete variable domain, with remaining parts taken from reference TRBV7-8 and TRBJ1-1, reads GAGVSQSPRYKVAKRGQDVALRCDPISGHVSLFWYQQALGQGPEFLTYFQNEAQLDKSGLPSDRFFAERPEGSVSTLKIQRTQQEDSAVYLCASSRDLGTEAFFGQGTRLTVV.